This T cell receptor beta chain was identified during a study of T-cell reconstitution after alpha-beta-depleted transplantation in children. This clonotype has a count of ten or more. Its target is unknown. Whole-study results and caveats: Reports say that about two months after transplant, the alpha-beta T cells came out of several hundred graft clones that had expanded. The study traced high day-60 TCRbeta diversity in some patients to surviving recipient T cells and thymic progenitors. Among T cells one year after transplant, newly produced cells accounted for most counts and diversity.

The germline V gene has CDR1 SGHRS and CDR2 YFSETQ. V was cut by 4 bases and J by 0 bases, with 11 bases left in between. CDR3 size: 14 residues. It was with unique molecular identifiers that the TCRbeta library was prepared. TCRdb re-called the PCR reads through MiXCR, storing one row per CDR3 protein. The profile shows roughly 670,000 distinct CDR3 sequences, over 10% of them singletons. Here the sequenced sample was PBMCs, taken before TCRalphabeta/CD19-depleted stem cell transplant. This sequence originates from a girl aged 2 to 10 with congenital amegakaryocytic thrombocytopenia, due to receive a stem cell transplant. This chain uses TRBV5-1 with TRBJ2-7; D possibly corresponds to TRBD2 (6 bases). The CDR3 bases are TGCGCCAGCAGCAGGGACGGGAGCTCCTACGAGCAGTACTTC. Translated, it gives CASSRDGSSYEQYF.